Sequencing of this TCR beta chain was carried out in a study of radiotherapy plus CTLA-4 blockade in lung cancer. Study-wide background: Around 20% of enrolled patients responded objectively, and around 30% had disease control.

Points from the study as a whole: With interferon-beta, early dynamics of blood T cell clones were reported to best predict response.

This CDR3 spans 21 amino acids. V lost 4 bases, J lost 1 base, and 22 bases stayed unmatched. CDR1 SSHAT and CDR2 FNYEAQ come from the germline V gene (reference sequence). Libraries were prepared by immunoSEQ multiplex PCR; TCRdb keeps only in-frame clonotypes and omits some of them. This table holds approximately 83,000 clones, around 76% found once. Patients in the study, people with chemo-refractory metastatic non-small-cell lung cancer, received focal radiation plus ipilimumab CTLA-4 blockade. To note about this clone: Its antigen remains unidentified.

The sample consisted of peripheral blood, taken from a patient treated with radiotherapy plus ipilimumab. This rearrangement joins TRBV7-7 to TRBJ1-2, with 9 bases matching TRBD1. This clonotype was obtained from a human donor with non-small cell lung cancer who had a partial response to radiotherapy plus ipilimumab. Some clones in this sample may be carry-over from other donors' samples. CDR3 in DNA: TGTGCCAGCAGCTCGAATACCCCGGGACAGGGATGGGGACCAAATAACTATGGCTACACCTTC. Translating it yields CASSSNTPGQGWGPNNYGYTF.